This paragraph reports one T cell receptor (beta chain). What it binds is unknown. This table comes from immunoSEQ multiplex PCR, and its TCRdb copy is limited to in-frame clones, with some not included. The sample has about 36,000 clones, 77% seen once. The sample belongs to a study of CD4 T cells in relation to SARS-CoV-2 and coronaviruses. Trimming took off 5 bases at V and 7 bases at J, with 12 bases between the two ends. The V gene's germline CDR1 is LGHDT and CDR2 YNNKEL (reference sequence). This CDR3 is 13 amino acids long. The V gene is TRBV3-1 (or the pseudogene TRBV3-2), the J gene TRBJ2-1; no clear D gene. This sequence originates from an adult with COVID-19. The sequenced sample consisted of memory CD4+ T cells from PBMCs, cultured in vitro. The CDR3 loop reads CASSSRRANEQFF. CDR3 DNA: TGTGCCAGCAGCTCCCGACGGGCGAATGAGCAGTTCTTC.